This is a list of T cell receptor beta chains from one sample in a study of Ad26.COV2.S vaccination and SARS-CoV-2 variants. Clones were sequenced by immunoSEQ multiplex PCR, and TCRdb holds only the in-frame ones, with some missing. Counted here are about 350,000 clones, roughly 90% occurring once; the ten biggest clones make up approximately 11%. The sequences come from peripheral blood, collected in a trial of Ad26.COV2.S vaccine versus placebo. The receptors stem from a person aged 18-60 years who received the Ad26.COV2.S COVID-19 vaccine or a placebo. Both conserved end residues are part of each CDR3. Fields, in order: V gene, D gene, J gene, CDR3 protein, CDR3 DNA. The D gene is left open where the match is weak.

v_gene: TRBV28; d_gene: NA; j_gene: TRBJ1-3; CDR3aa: CASSLGDEGTGNTIYF; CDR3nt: TGTGCCAGCAGTTTAGGGGACGAAGGGACTGGAAACACCATATATTTT
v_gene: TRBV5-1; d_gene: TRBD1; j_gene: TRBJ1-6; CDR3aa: CASRNRGESPLHF; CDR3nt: TGCGCCAGCCGCAACAGGGGGGAGTCACCCCTCCACTTT
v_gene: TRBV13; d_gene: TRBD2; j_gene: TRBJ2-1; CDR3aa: CASSPGLAFYNEQFF; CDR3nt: TGTGCCAGCAGCCCGGGACTAGCGTTCTACAATGAGCAGTTCTTC
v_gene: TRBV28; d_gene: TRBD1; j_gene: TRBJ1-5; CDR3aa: CASSFYLMTGPDNQPQHF; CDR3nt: TGTGCCAGCAGTTTCTACCTAATGACAGGGCCGGACAATCAGCCCCAGCATTTT
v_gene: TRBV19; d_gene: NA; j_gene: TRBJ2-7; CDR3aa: CASSQQVSYEQYF; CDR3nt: TGTGCCAGTAGCCAACAAGTATCCTACGAGCAGTACTTC
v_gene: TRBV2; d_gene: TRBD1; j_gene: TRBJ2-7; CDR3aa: CASRGDRTLYEQYF; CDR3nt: TGTGCCAGCCGTGGGGACAGAACTCTCTACGAGCAGTACTTC
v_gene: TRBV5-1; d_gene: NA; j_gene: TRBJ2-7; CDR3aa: CASSEPGAYEQYF; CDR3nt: TGCGCCAGCAGTGAGCCGGGAGCCTACGAGCAGTACTTC
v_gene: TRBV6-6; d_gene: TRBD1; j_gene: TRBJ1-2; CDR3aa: CASSLDGTGHGYTF; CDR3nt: TGTGCCAGCAGTCTAGACGGGACAGGGCATGGCTACACCTTC
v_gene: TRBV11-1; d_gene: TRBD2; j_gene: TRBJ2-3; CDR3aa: CASSLRRGGGTDTQYF; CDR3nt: TGTGCCAGCAGCTTACGGCGGGGCGGGGGTACAGATACGCAGTATTTT
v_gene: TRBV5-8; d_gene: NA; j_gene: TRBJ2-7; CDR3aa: CASNRFVNEQYF; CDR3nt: TGTGCCAGCAACCGTTTTGTGAACGAGCAGTACTTC
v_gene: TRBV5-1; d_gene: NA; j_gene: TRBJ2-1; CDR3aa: CASSWNDYDNEQFF; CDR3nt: TGCGCCAGCAGCTGGAATGACTACGACAATGAGCAGTTCTTC
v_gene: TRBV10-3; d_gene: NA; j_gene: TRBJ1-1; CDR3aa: CAISTDTEAFF; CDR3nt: TGTGCCATCAGTACAGACACTGAAGCTTTCTTT
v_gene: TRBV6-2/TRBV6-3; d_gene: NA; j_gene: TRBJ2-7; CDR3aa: CASSPWEEQYF; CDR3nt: TGTGCCAGCAGTCCCTGGGAAGAGCAGTACTTC
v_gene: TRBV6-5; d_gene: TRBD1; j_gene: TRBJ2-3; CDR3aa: CASSNQGARADTQYF; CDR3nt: TGTGCCAGCAGCAACCAGGGGGCAAGGGCAGATACGCAGTATTTT
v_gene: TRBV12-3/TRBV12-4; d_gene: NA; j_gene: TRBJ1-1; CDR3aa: CASSLLNTEAFF; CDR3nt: TGTGCCAGCAGTTTATTAAACACTGAAGCTTTCTTT